Below are 3 T cell receptor beta chains sequenced from a single sample in a study of post-analysis software for immune sequencing data. What these receptors recognize is not known. Built from TCR beta cDNA, the libraries had unique molecular identifiers in them. One entry per CDR3 protein results from TCRdb running MiXCR on the PCR reads. The table has about 760,000 distinct CDR3 sequences, around 27% seen once; the top ten hold approximately 0.6%. Study-level points and caveats: The five TRBV segments detected at higher frequency in patients than in controls included TRBV5-6, TRBV5-1 and TRBV20-1.

Sequenced input: blood. The receptors stem from a girl under 18 with multiple sclerosis.

As regards this clonotype: The junction and the germline gene differ at one end; a read error may be behind it. The V call is TRBV29-1, the J call TRBJ2-4; TRBD1 aligns across 9 bases. The J call may be mistaken, given a closer DNA end match to TRBJ2-7. The CDR3 spans 14 residues. Germline V CDR1 and CDR2: SQVTM, ANQGSEA. The CDR3 loop reads CGVRGTGKSYEQYF. The CDR3 DNA is TGCGGCGTTCGTGGGACAGGGAAGTCCTACGAGCAGTACTTC.

This clonotype has just a few counts. The chain has TRBV7-9 and TRBJ2-1; D may be TRBD1 (6 bases). Trimming cost V 5 bases and J 0 bases, with 11 bases left between them. Looked up from germline, CDR1 is SEHNR and CDR2 is FQNEAQ (reference sequence). The CDR3 runs to 15 residues. The CDR3 spells CASSVGASSYNEQFF. DNA for the CDR3: TGTGCCAGCAGCGTGGGGGCCAGCTCCTACAATGAGCAGTTCTTC.

The V call is TRBV6-6, the J call TRBJ2-3; 10 nucleotides match TRBD1. Looked up from germline, CDR1 is MNHNY and CDR2 is SVGAGI (reference sequence). Trimming cost V 0 bases and J 1 base; bases outside gene matches: 1. The CDR3 contains 16 residues. This CDR3 is CASSYSGTGGTDTQYF. CDR3 bases: TGTGCCAGCAGTTACTCCGGGACAGGGGGCACAGATACGCAGTATTTT.